The 5 T cell receptor beta chains below were found in one sample sequenced in a study of blood T cell repertoires in COVID-19. Data came from immunoSEQ multiplex PCR; TCRdb stores just in-frame clones and leaves some out. The table shows approximately 220,000 clones, with around nine tenths occurring only once. Input material: peripheral blood. These receptors all stem from a man in his forties with acute or convalescent COVID-19.

The genes are TRBV2 and TRBJ1-2; D not resolved. Germline V lookup: CDR1 SNHLY, CDR2 FYNNEI. This CDR3 spans 14 amino acids. Trimming left V 6 bases short and J 7 bases short, with 18 bases between. The CDR3, as DNA: TGTGCCAGCAGCGACCGAACGGGAGGCTCTGGCTACACCTTC. Translating it yields CASSDRTGGSGYTF.

In this sample, this clone turned up a few times. The chain uses TRBV2 and TRBJ1-5; 7 bases are a match to TRBD1. Per the germline V gene, CDR1 is SNHLY and CDR2 is FYNNEI. The CDR3 is 12 amino acids. V shed 3 bases and J 9 bases; nucleotides not matched to a gene: 2. CDR3 region: CASSDDRAPQHF. The CDR3 bases are TGTGCCAGCAGTGATGACAGGGCGCCCCAGCATTTT.

The chain carries TRBV4-1 and TRBJ2-4, with D possibly TRBD1 on 6 matching bases. Per the germline V gene, CDR1 is MGHRA and CDR2 is YSYEKL. The V gene lost 0 bases and the J gene lost 10 bases, with 10 bases spanning the gap. The CDR3 runs 13 residues. CDR3 region: CASSQENRAIQYF. The CDR3 coding sequence is TGCGCCAGCAGCCAAGAAAACAGGGCGATTCAGTACTTC.

The chain is built from TRBV30 and TRBJ2-3, with TRBD2 matching 7 bases. CDR3 length: 15 residues. The V gene's germline CDR1 is GTSNPN and CDR2 SVGIG (reference sequence). The junction had 7 bases not matched to a gene; V was cut back by 0 bases and J by 4 bases. The CDR3 nucleotides are TGTGCCTGGAGTGTAGCTCGGGGGGTTCCAGATACGCAGTATTTT. It translates to CAWSVARGVPDTQYF.

This rearrangement joins TRBV28 to TRBJ2-2; 10 positions match TRBD2. The CDR3 contains 16 residues. With V trimmed by 5 bases and J by 3 bases, 6 bases remained unmatched. Germline V CDR1 and CDR2: MDHEN, SYDVKM. In DNA form, the CDR3 reads TGTGCCAGCAGTCCCGGACTAGCGGAGTACACCGGGGAGCTGTTTTTT. As protein: CASSPGLAEYTGELFF. Variable domain in full (rest from reference TRBV28 and TRBJ2-2): DVKVTQSSRYLVKRTGEKVFLECVQDMDHENMFWYRQDPGLGLRLIYFSYDVKMKEKGDIPEGYSVSREKKERFSLILESASTNQTSMYLCASSPGLAEYTGELFFGEGSRLTVL.